These T cell receptor beta chains were read from a single sample in a study of blood T cell repertoires in COVID-19. The table came from immunoSEQ multiplex PCR; TCRdb's copy has only in-frame clones and leaves some out. Among a few hundred thousand clones listed, 85% to 90% were seen once. Sample: peripheral blood. The receptors stem from a human donor in a cohort sampled during active COVID-19. The CDR3 runs from the conserved cysteine through the conserved F or W. D genes are given only for firm matches. Only some rows state a clone size, as once, few, many or a class for expanded clones.

V gene	J gene	clone size	D gene	CDR3 DNA	CDR3 protein
TRBV11-2	TRBJ1-1	.	.	TGTGCCACCGCGGAGGACACTGAAGCTTTCTTT	CATAEDTEAFF
TRBV6-5	TRBJ2-7	once	TRBD1	TGTGCCAGCAGTGACTCCGGGACAGGGGATATGGAGCAGTACTTC	CASSDSGTGDMEQYF
TRBV6-5	TRBJ2-1	.	TRBD1	TGTGCCAGCAGTTTACGACAGGGACGCAATGAGCAGTTCTTC	CASSLRQGRNEQFF
TRBV30	TRBJ2-1	.	.	TGTGCCTGGAACCGGGCCCAGAGGGCCTACAATGAGCAGTTCTTC	CAWNRAQRAYNEQFF
TRBV2	TRBJ2-7	once	.	TGTGCCAGCACAGACTATAAAAGCTCCTACGAGCAGTACTTC	CASTDYKSSYEQYF
TRBV2	TRBJ2-1	.	TRBD2	TGTGCCAGCAGTTATAGCGGGAGGAGTTACAATGAGCAGTTCTTC	CASSYSGRSYNEQFF
TRBV3-1/TRBV3-2	TRBJ1-4	many	TRBD1	TGTGCCAGCAGCCTAAGGGACAGGGTTTTTGAAAAACTGTTTTTT	CASSLRDRVFEKLFF
TRBV19	TRBJ1-2	.	.	TGTGCCAGTAGTAGCACCCCCTCAAGAGGGAGGGCCTATGGCTACACCTTC	CASSSTPSRGRAYGYTF
TRBV6-1	TRBJ2-7	.	TRBD2	TGTGCCAGCAGTGATATGCAGGGCCAAACTAGCGGGTGGGGCGAGCAGTACTTC	CASSDMQGQTSGWGEQYF
TRBV28	TRBJ1-1	.	.	TGTGCCAGCAGCACGGTGGAGACTGAAGCTTTCTTT	CASSTVETEAFF
TRBV25-1	TRBJ2-3	.	TRBD2	TGTGCCAGCAGTGAATCTACGGGAGGGAGCACAGATACGCAGTATTTT	CASSESTGGSTDTQYF
TRBV19	TRBJ2-1	.	TRBD1	TGTGCCAGTAGTATTAGAAGAGGGGGCAACAATGAGCAGTTCTTC	CASSIRRGGNNEQFF
TRBV3-1/TRBV3-2	TRBJ2-3	.	TRBD2	TGTGCCAGCAGCCAAGAAAGGATAGCGGGGATCACAGATACGCAGTATTTT	CASSQERIAGITDTQYF
TRBV6-5	TRBJ1-1	.	.	TGTGCCAGCGTTCAGGGTACTGAAGCTTTCTTT	CASVQGTEAFF
TRBV6-2/TRBV6-3	TRBJ2-5	.	TRBD2	TGTGCCAGCAGTCGACTAGCGGGAGTAGAGACCCAGTACTTC	CASSRLAGVETQYF
TRBV7-9	TRBJ2-7	few	TRBD1	TGTGCCAGCAGCAAGGGGACAGATCCACCCGAGCAGTACTTC	CASSKGTDPPEQYF
TRBV5-5	TRBJ2-7	.	TRBD1	TGTGCCAGCAGCCTGACACAGGGGGGCCACGAGCAGTACTTC	CASSLTQGGHEQYF
TRBV19	TRBJ1-1	.	.	TGTGCCAGTAAATCTCCCAGACACCTGAACACTGAAGCTTTCTTT	CASKSPRHLNTEAFF
TRBV30	TRBJ1-2	.	TRBD1	TGTGCCTGGAGTGAGGGGGGAACAGGGGGATCAAGAGGCTACACCTTC	CAWSEGGTGGSRGYTF
TRBV6-5	TRBJ2-7	.	TRBD2	TGTGCCAGCAGCGGTGGACTAGCCCCCTACGAGCAGTACTTC	CASSGGLAPYEQYF
TRBV12-3/TRBV12-4	TRBJ1-2	once	.	TGTGCCAGCACCTCCGGCGGGGGTCGAGGCTACACCTTC	CASTSGGGRGYTF
TRBV4-2	TRBJ2-3	.	TRBD2	TGTGCCAGCAGCCCTCGGGGCGCGGGGGAAAGCACAGATACGCAGTATTTT	CASSPRGAGESTDTQYF
TRBV5-1	TRBJ2-2	.	.	TGCGCCAGCAGCTTTTTAGGGGCCGGGGAGCTGTTTTTT	CASSFLGAGELFF
TRBV19	TRBJ1-1	.	.	TGTGCCAGTATTAAGAGGGCAGGAGCAGCGAACACTGAAGCTTTCTTT	CASIKRAGAANTEAFF
TRBV6-5	TRBJ1-2	.	.	TGTGCCAGCAGGCAGACTCAGGGGTTGGGCTATGGCTACACCTTC	CASRQTQGLGYGYTF
TRBV20-1	TRBJ1-5	.	.	TGCAGTGCTCAACAGGATCAGCCCCAGCATTTT	CSAQQDQPQHF
TRBV20-1	TRBJ1-1	.	.	TGCAGTGCAATAACAGTAACTGAAGCTTTCTTT	CSAITVTEAFF
TRBV1	TRBJ2-3	.	.	TGCACCAGCAGCCAAGCTACCGGGACTAGCGGGGGGGAACGAGTAGTCGGCACAGATACGCAGTATTTT	CTSSQATGTSGGERVVGTDTQYF
TRBV2	TRBJ2-5	.	TRBD2	TGTGCCAGCAGTGAAGGGTTAGCGGGAGGGCCCCAAGAGACCCAGTACTTC	CASSEGLAGGPQETQYF
TRBV7-2	TRBJ1-2	.	.	TGTGCCAGCAGCTTACTGGCTTTGGGAGGGGAGTCATCTTATGGCTACACCTTC	CASSLLALGGESSYGYTF
TRBV5-5	TRBJ2-3	.	.	TGTGCCAGCAGCCCCTGGGGCGGAAGCACAGATACGCAGTATTTT	CASSPWGGSTDTQYF
TRBV5-1	TRBJ2-1	.	TRBD2	TGCGCCAGCAGTGGGCTAGCGGGCTCGGGTGAGCAGTTCTTC	CASSGLAGSGEQFF
TRBV7-9	TRBJ1-6	.	TRBD1	TGTGCCAGCAGTGGACAGGGGGCCCCCTCACCCCTCCACTTT	CASSGQGAPSPLHF
TRBV5-6	TRBJ1-2	.	TRBD1	TGTGCCAGCAGCCCGGTGGACAGGAATAACTATGGCTACACCTTC	CASSPVDRNNYGYTF
TRBV11-2	TRBJ2-5	.	TRBD2	TGTGTCAGCAGCTTAGTGGGCGGCGGGAGGAGCCCCAGGGAGACCCAGTACTTC	CVSSLVGGGRSPRETQYF
TRBV5-1	TRBJ2-5	.	.	TGCGCCAGCTCCTGGGGAAGGGGCTCCGAGACCCAGTACTTC	CASSWGRGSETQYF
TRBV19	TRBJ1-5	.	.	TGTGCCAGCACCACAGGGCCGGGTGGTTGGTATCAGCCCCAGCATTTT	CASTTGPGGWYQPQHF
TRBV7-9	TRBJ1-2	.	TRBD1	TGTGCCAGCAGCTTAGCGTCAGGGGGTGGCTACACCTTC	CASSLASGGGYTF
TRBV7-2	TRBJ2-7	.	.	TGTGCCAGCAGCTTAGCGCCGGGGGGCCCCTACGAGCAGTACTTC	CASSLAPGGPYEQYF
TRBV19	TRBJ1-2	.	TRBD1	TGTGCCAGTAGTCCTCGGGACAGGGAGTACTATGGCTACACCTTC	CASSPRDREYYGYTF
TRBV19	TRBJ2-1	.	TRBD1	TGTGCCAGTAGTAAGGGACAGGGAGGCGAGCAGTTCTTC	CASSKGQGGEQFF
TRBV5-6	TRBJ1-2	.	.	TGTGCCAGCAGCTTGGGGGACTCTAACTATGGCTACACCTTC	CASSLGDSNYGYTF
TRBV7-9	TRBJ1-2	.	.	TGTGCCAGCAGCTTAGAGAGCGCAGATAACTATGGCTACACCTTC	CASSLESADNYGYTF
TRBV9	TRBJ2-1	.	TRBD1	TGTGCCAGCAGCCAGGGAAGGGGGCGCGACCCCGCGTCCTACAATGAGCAGTTCTTC	CASSQGRGRDPASYNEQFF
TRBV24-1	TRBJ1-2	.	TRBD1	TGTGCCACCAGTGATCTGACAGGGGATGGCTACACCTTC	CATSDLTGDGYTF
TRBV5-1	TRBJ2-7	.	.	TGCGCCAGCAGTGAACAGGGAACTTCCTACGAGCAGTACTTC	CASSEQGTSYEQYF
TRBV30	TRBJ1-1	.	TRBD1	TGTGCCTGGGGGGACAGGGAATGGACTGAAGCTTTCTTT	CAWGDREWTEAFF
TRBV18	TRBJ1-4	.	.	TGTGCCAGCTCACCCAGGGGAAATGAAAAACTGTTTTTT	CASSPRGNEKLFF
TRBV28	TRBJ2-3	.	TRBD1	TGTGCCAGCAGCAGGGGGCGCGGGGCAGATACGCAGTATTTT	CASSRGRGADTQYF
TRBV5-1	TRBJ2-4	.	.	TGCGCCAGCAGCTTGGAACTAGGGAACATTCAGTACTTC	CASSLELGNIQYF
TRBV19	TRBJ2-7	.	TRBD2	TGTGCCAGTAGTTGGGGGCCTAGCGGGGGTCCCTACGAGCAGTACTTC	CASSWGPSGGPYEQYF
TRBV11-2	TRBJ1-6	.	.	TGTGCCAGCAGCTTAGAGCCTGAAGCCAATTCACCCCTCCACTTT	CASSLEPEANSPLHF
TRBV10-1	TRBJ1-1	.	TRBD1	TGCGCCAGCAGTGAGACAGGGGTCGCTTTCTTT	CASSETGVAFF
TRBV18	TRBJ2-7	.	TRBD2	TGTGCCAGCTCACCCTACGGGAGGGGTTCCTACGAGCAGTACTTC	CASSPYGRGSYEQYF
TRBV3-1/TRBV3-2	TRBJ1-3	few	TRBD1	TGTGCCAGCAGCCATGCACGACAGGGAGGAAACACCATATATTTT	CASSHARQGGNTIYF